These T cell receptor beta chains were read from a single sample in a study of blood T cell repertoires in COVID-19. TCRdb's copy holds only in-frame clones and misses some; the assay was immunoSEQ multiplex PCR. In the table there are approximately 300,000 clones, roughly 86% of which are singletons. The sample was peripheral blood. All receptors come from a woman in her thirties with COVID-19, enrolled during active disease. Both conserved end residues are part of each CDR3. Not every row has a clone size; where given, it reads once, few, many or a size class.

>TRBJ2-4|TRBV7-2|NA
CASSFDITGGNIQYF
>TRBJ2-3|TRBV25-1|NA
CASSTTTDTQYF
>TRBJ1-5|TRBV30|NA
CAWDRQGAGQPQHF
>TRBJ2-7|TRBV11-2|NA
CASSFGTSGRYEQYF
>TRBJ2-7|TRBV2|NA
CASSDLTSGRKEQYF
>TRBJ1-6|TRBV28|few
CASSTTATGRGRSPLHF
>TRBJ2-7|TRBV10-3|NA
CAIRNSRTGIEEQYF
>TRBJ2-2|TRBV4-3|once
CASSQVLGRGTGELFF
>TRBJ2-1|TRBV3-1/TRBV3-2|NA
CASSQDRLAGVDEQFF
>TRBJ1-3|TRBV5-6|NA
CASSLEGVEVLNTIYF
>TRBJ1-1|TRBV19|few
CASSTRGLRAFF
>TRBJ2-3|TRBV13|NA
CASSYHPVSTSGRGTDTQYF
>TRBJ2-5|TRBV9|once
CASSPGGAQETQYF
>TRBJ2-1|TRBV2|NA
CASQSSGGWEQFF
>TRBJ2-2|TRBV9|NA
CASSVAIAGPNGELFF
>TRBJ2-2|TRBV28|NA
CASSKLAANTGELFF
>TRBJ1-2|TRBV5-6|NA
CASSSSSYGYTF
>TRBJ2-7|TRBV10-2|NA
CASSEIPTSGLSYEQYF
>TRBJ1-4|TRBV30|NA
CAWSGRTTNEKLFF
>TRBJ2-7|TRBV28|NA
CASSFPGSSYEQYF
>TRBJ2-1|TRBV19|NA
CASTTVSASISEQFF
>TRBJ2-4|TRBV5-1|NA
CASSTDGRQNIQYF
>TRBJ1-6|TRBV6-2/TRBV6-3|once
CASSWGQNSPLHF
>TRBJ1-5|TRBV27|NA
CASRPTGRHQPQHF
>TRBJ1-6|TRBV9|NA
CASSPRTDPNSPLHF
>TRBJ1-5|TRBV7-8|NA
CASSPLGGVPSNQPQHF
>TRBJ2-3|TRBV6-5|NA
CASSSPGTGSDTQYF
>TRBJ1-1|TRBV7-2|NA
CASSLAVTTSGEAFF
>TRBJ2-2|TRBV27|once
CASSFTGGSSGTGELFF
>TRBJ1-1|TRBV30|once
CAWSRTVNTEAFF
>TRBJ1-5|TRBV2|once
CASSPTGPGNQPQHF
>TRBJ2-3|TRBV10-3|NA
CAISEASVTDTQYF